This T cell receptor beta chain emerged from a study of T cells in Graves' hyperthyroidism and ophthalmopathy. Overall study results and limits: Onset of ophthalmopathy came a median roughly 6.9 months after the model predicted it. Most expanded thyroid clonotypes above 0.001 recurred in blood.

Trimming removed 1 base from V and 5 bases from J, with 15 bases in between. This CDR3 comprises 15 residues. Germline CDR1 and CDR2: SGHVS and FQNEAQ. The study defined stable Graves' hyperthyroidism as no ophthalmopathy progression within 18 months. Source material for PBMCs was less than 12 ml fresh peripheral blood. Notes on this clonotype: Its antigen is unidentified.

RNA transcripts served as the template for amplifying TCR beta CDR3 regions. The HTBI primer set served for first-round RT-PCR of the TCR CDR3. TCRdb redid the calling of the multiplex PCR reads with MiXCR, one entry per CDR3 protein. This table has some 700,000 distinct CDR3 sequences, approximately 15% appearing once. The specimen was blood. The receptor was derived from a man between 50 and 59 years old with Graves' hyperthyroidism. J is TRBJ2-7 and V is TRBV7-8; D perhaps matches TRBD2 (6 bases). The CDR3 sequence: CASSLGAGYGNEQYF. The CDR3 DNA reads as TGTGCCAGCAGCTTAGGGGCGGGGTACGGCAACGAGCAGTACTTC.